This T cell receptor (beta chain) originates from a study of cytomegalovirus exposure and HLA in healthy donors. Primers for the PCR totalled 60 Vbeta and 13 Jbeta. Data came from immunoSEQ multiplex PCR; TCRdb stores just in-frame clones and leaves some out. The sample yields about 210,000 clones, roughly 86% seen once. The CDR3 loop spans 14 amino acids. Germline CDR1 is SEHNR and CDR2 is FQNEAQ (reference sequence). V was pared by 5 bases and J by 7 bases, with 9 bases of the junction left unmatched. Everyone who donated was a healthy bone marrow donor. Sequencing was performed on PBMCs. The TCR sequence derives from a middle-aged man in good health and CMV-seropositive. The V call is TRBV7-9, the J call TRBJ2-7; TRBD1 matches at 9 bases. The CDR3 protein is CASSRGTGFDEQYF. Written as DNA, the CDR3 is TGTGCCAGCAGCCGCGGGACAGGGTTTGATGAGCAGTACTTC. The full variable domain, its missing parts supplied by reference TRBV7-9 and TRBJ2-7, is DTGVSQNPRHKITKRGQNVTFRCDPISEHNRLYWYRQTLGQGPEFLTYFQNEAQLEKSRLLSDRFSAERPKGSFSTLEIQRTEQGDSAMYLCASSRGTGFDEQYFGPGTRLTVT.